This note documents a single TCR beta chain sequence. This record comes from a study of technical replicates of blood from a few donors. V lost 2 bases, J lost 6 bases, and 8 bases stayed unmatched. There are 14 residues in the CDR3. Germline lookup yields CDR1 SGHDT and CDR2 YYEEEE. Profiling relied on immunoSEQ multiplex PCR, and the TCRdb table lists in-frame clones only, not all of them. The sample holds around 68,000 clones, nearly 98% seen once. The source of this sequence is a human donor in good health. The sequenced material came from T cells isolated from PBMCs. The V gene is TRBV5-6, the J gene TRBJ2-7, with 7 bases identical to TRBD1. The CDR3 loop is CASSFGTGVGEQYF. The CDR3 region has the DNA TGTGCCAGCAGCTTCGGTACAGGGGTAGGCGAGCAGTACTTC.